These T cell receptor beta chains were read from a single sample in a study of control samples from healthy donors and cancer patients. Method: immunoSEQ multiplex PCR; TCRdb's copy keeps in-frame clones and lacks some. In the table there are about 35,000 clones, about 88% of which are singletons. The sequencing sample was made of PBMCs. The receptor source for this set is a woman aged 40-49 years with lung cancer. Both conserved end residues are part of each CDR3. The D gene is left open where the match is weak. The size of a clone is reported for some rows only, either as once, few or many, or as a class for expanded clones.

d_call: TRBD1; v_call: TRBV6-5; j_call: TRBJ2-3; clone_size: NA; cdr3_aa: CASSRTGEDTQYF; cdr3_nt: TGTGCCAGCAGTAGGACAGGGGAGGATACGCAGTATTTT
d_call: NA; v_call: TRBV7-7; j_call: TRBJ1-3; clone_size: NA; cdr3_aa: CASSLDRDSGNTIYF; cdr3_nt: TGTGCCAGCAGCTTAGACAGGGACTCTGGAAACACCATATATTTT
d_call: NA; v_call: TRBV3-1/TRBV3-2; j_call: TRBJ2-5; clone_size: NA; cdr3_aa: CASSQVRSETQYF; cdr3_nt: TGTGCCAGCAGCCAAGTAAGGTCGGAGACCCAGTACTTC
d_call: NA; v_call: TRBV7-9; j_call: TRBJ1-2; clone_size: NA; cdr3_aa: CASSLASGLNYGYTF; cdr3_nt: TGTGCCAGCAGCTTAGCTAGTGGCCTTAACTATGGCTACACCTTC
d_call: TRBD1; v_call: TRBV25-1; j_call: TRBJ1-6; clone_size: NA; cdr3_aa: CASSIGGNSPLHF; cdr3_nt: TGTGCCAGCAGTATAGGGGGCAATTCACCCCTCCACTTT
d_call: TRBD1; v_call: TRBV4-1; j_call: TRBJ1-2; clone_size: NA; cdr3_aa: CASSQDGTGGGNYGYTF; cdr3_nt: TGCGCCAGCAGCCAAGACGGGACAGGGGGTGGTAACTATGGCTACACCTTC
d_call: NA; v_call: TRBV9; j_call: TRBJ2-3; clone_size: NA; cdr3_aa: CASGQTGSSTDTQYF; cdr3_nt: TGTGCCAGCGGTCAGACAGGTTCTAGCACAGATACGCAGTATTTT
d_call: NA; v_call: TRBV9; j_call: TRBJ1-4; clone_size: once; cdr3_aa: CASSVGGGGNEKLFF; cdr3_nt: TGTGCCAGCAGCGTAGGCGGGGGAGGGAATGAAAAACTGTTTTTT
d_call: TRBD1; v_call: TRBV13; j_call: TRBJ2-3; clone_size: few; cdr3_aa: CASSMGQGASGTDTQYF; cdr3_nt: TGTGCCAGCAGCATGGGACAGGGGGCCTCTGGCACAGATACGCAGTATTTT
d_call: TRBD1; v_call: TRBV18; j_call: TRBJ1-1; clone_size: NA; cdr3_aa: CASSSANRGGEAFF; cdr3_nt: TGTGCCAGCTCGTCCGCCAACAGGGGTGGTGAAGCTTTCTTT
d_call: NA; v_call: TRBV6-1; j_call: TRBJ2-2; clone_size: NA; cdr3_aa: CASSEPGGGTGELFF; cdr3_nt: TGTGCCAGCAGTGAACCCGGGGGTGGCACCGGGGAGCTGTTTTTT
d_call: TRBD1; v_call: TRBV5-5; j_call: TRBJ2-5; clone_size: NA; cdr3_aa: CASSLAPGQGETQYF; cdr3_nt: TGTGCCAGCAGCTTGGCCCCGGGACAGGGGGAGACCCAGTACTTC
d_call: NA; v_call: TRBV10-1; j_call: TRBJ1-5; clone_size: NA; cdr3_aa: CASSRDSNQPQHF; cdr3_nt: TGCGCCAGCAGCCGGGACAGCAATCAGCCCCAGCATTTT
d_call: NA; v_call: TRBV4-2; j_call: TRBJ1-1; clone_size: NA; cdr3_aa: CASSQRLGAEAFF; cdr3_nt: TGTGCCAGCAGCCAGCGCCTAGGCGCTGAAGCTTTCTTT
d_call: NA; v_call: TRBV4-3; j_call: TRBJ1-1; clone_size: NA; cdr3_aa: CASSQDPRNTEAFF; cdr3_nt: TGCGCCAGCAGCCAAGATCCCCGGAACACTGAAGCTTTCTTT
d_call: NA; v_call: TRBV25-1; j_call: TRBJ1-1; clone_size: NA; cdr3_aa: CASSEVGRDMNTEAFF; cdr3_nt: TGTGCCAGCAGTGAAGTTGGAAGGGACATGAACACTGAAGCTTTCTTT
d_call: NA; v_call: TRBV6-4; j_call: TRBJ1-2; clone_size: NA; cdr3_aa: CASPERDFFYGYTF; cdr3_nt: TGTGCCAGTCCGGAGCGGGATTTCTTCTATGGCTACACCTTC
d_call: NA; v_call: TRBV3-1/TRBV3-2; j_call: TRBJ1-2; clone_size: NA; cdr3_aa: CASSQDSGWHYGYTF; cdr3_nt: TGTGCCAGCAGCCAAGATTCGGGGTGGCACTATGGCTACACCTTC
d_call: TRBD1; v_call: TRBV7-6; j_call: TRBJ1-2; clone_size: NA; cdr3_aa: CASSPGTGDNYGYTF; cdr3_nt: TGTGCCAGCAGCCCGGGGACAGGGGACAACTATGGCTACACCTTC
d_call: NA; v_call: TRBV7-2; j_call: TRBJ2-7; clone_size: NA; cdr3_aa: CASSLWDKNEQYF; cdr3_nt: TGTGCCAGCAGCTTATGGGACAAAAACGAGCAGTACTTC
d_call: NA; v_call: TRBV4-2; j_call: TRBJ2-1; clone_size: NA; cdr3_aa: CASSQAPGSYNEQFF; cdr3_nt: TGTGCCAGCAGCCAAGCCCCGGGGTCCTACAATGAGCAGTTCTTC
d_call: TRBD1; v_call: TRBV7-3; j_call: TRBJ2-2; clone_size: NA; cdr3_aa: CASSSGTGNTGELFF; cdr3_nt: TGTGCCAGCAGCTCCGGGACAGGGAACACCGGGGAGCTGTTTTTT
d_call: NA; v_call: TRBV12-3/TRBV12-4; j_call: TRBJ2-7; clone_size: NA; cdr3_aa: CASGGSSYEQYF; cdr3_nt: TGTGCCAGCGGGGGGAGCTCCTACGAGCAGTACTTC
d_call: TRBD2; v_call: TRBV29-1; j_call: TRBJ2-7; clone_size: NA; cdr3_aa: CSVEGAGGLKSYEQYF; cdr3_nt: TGCAGCGTTGAAGGAGCGGGGGGCTTAAAGTCCTACGAGCAGTACTTC
d_call: NA; v_call: TRBV14; j_call: TRBJ2-2; clone_size: NA; cdr3_aa: CASSQRNTGELFF; cdr3_nt: TGTGCCAGCAGCCAACGGAACACCGGGGAGCTGTTTTTT
d_call: TRBD1; v_call: TRBV5-4; j_call: TRBJ2-1; clone_size: NA; cdr3_aa: CASSLFGDRADEQFF; cdr3_nt: TGTGCCAGCAGCTTGTTTGGGGACAGGGCCGATGAGCAGTTCTTC